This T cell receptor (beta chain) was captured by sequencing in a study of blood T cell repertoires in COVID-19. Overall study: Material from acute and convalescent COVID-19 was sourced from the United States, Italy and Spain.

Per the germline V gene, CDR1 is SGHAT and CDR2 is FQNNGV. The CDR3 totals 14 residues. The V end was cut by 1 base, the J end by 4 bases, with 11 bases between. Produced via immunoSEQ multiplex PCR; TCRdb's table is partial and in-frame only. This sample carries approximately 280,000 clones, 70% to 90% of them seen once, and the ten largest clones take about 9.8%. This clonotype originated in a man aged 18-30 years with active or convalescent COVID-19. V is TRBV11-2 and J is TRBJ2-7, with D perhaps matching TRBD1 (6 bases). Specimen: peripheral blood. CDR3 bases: TGTGCCAGCAGCTTAGTTGGACAGCTTTACGAGCAGTACTTC. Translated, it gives CASSLVGQLYEQYF.